The 23 T cell receptor beta chains below come from one sample, sequenced in a study of cytomegalovirus exposure and HLA in healthy donors. Primers included in the PCR were 60 Vbeta and 13 Jbeta primers. Only in-frame clones appear in the TCRdb table, and some are missing; sequencing was by immunoSEQ multiplex PCR. The sample includes about 190,000 clones, less than 85% of them seen just once. Source material: PBMCs. The receptor set was obtained from a boy aged 2-9 years in good health and CMV-seronegative.

This chain connects TRBV2 to TRBJ2-7; TRBD1 aligns across 10 bases. The germline V gene has CDR1 SNHLY and CDR2 FYNNEI. This CDR3 contains 16 residues. V lost 6 bases and J lost 7; bases outside the gene matches: 15. The CDR3: CASSENFGTGVREQYF. The CDR3 DNA sequence: TGTGCCAGCAGCGAGAACTTTGGGACAGGGGTGAGGGAGCAGTACTTC.

V and J are TRBV2 and TRBJ1-5, with unresolved D. V dropped 4 bases and J dropped 7 bases, with 8 bases sitting between them. This CDR3 is 12 amino acids long. Germline CDR1 and CDR2: SNHLY and FYNNEI. The CDR3 nucleotides are TGTGCCAGCAGTGGCGGGCCCCAGCCCCAGCATTTT. Amino acid sequence: CASSGGPQPQHF.

The rearrangement links TRBV28 to TRBJ1-4, with D perhaps matching TRBD1 (5 bases). The V gene lost 3 bases and the J gene lost 6 bases, with 32 bases spanning the gap. The CDR3 runs to 21 residues. CDR1 is MDHEN and CDR2 is SYDVKM in the germline V gene. The CDR3 reads CASSLSWRRVLIGVLDEKLFF. The CDR3 nucleotides are TGTGCCAGCAGTTTGAGCTGGCGCAGGGTACTTATTGGGGTACTTGATGAAAAACTGTTTTTT.

In its sample, this clone was seen a few times. V usage is TRBV6-1 and J usage is TRBJ1-1, with 7 positions matching TRBD1. Germline lookup yields CDR1 MNHNS and CDR2 SASEGT. Unmatched junction bases numbered 9, after V lost 6 bases and J lost 2 bases. CDR3 length: 15 residues. CDR3 DNA: TGTGCCAGCAGATGGGACAGATCTTCAAACACTGAAGCTTTCTTT. This encodes CASRWDRSSNTEAFF.

J is TRBJ1-6 and V is TRBV14; no definite D call. With 0 bases removed from V and 7 bases from J, the gap between germline ends came to 13 bases. There are 16 residues in the CDR3. CDR1 is SGHDN, CDR2 FVKESK, per germline. CDR3 sequence (DNA): TGTGCCAGCAGCCAAGAAGCGGCCCCGGGGAATTCACCCCTCCACTTT. It specifies CASSQEAAPGNSPLHF. Full variable domain (outside the CDR3, taken from reference TRBV14 and TRBJ1-6): EAGVTQFPSHSVIEKGQTVTLRCDPISGHDNLYWYRRVMGKEIKFLLHFVKESKQDESGMPNNRFLAERTGGTYSTLKVQPAELEDSGVYFCASSQEAAPGNSPLHFGNGTRLTVT.

CDR3 bases: TGTGCCTGGGACCAGGGGGTCTACGAGCAGTACTTC. As protein: CAWDQGVYEQYF. The V and J genes are TRBV30 and TRBJ2-7; 7 bases are shared with TRBD1. J gave up 3 bases and V 5 bases, and 4 bases lay outside the gene matches. The CDR3 spans 12 residues. The germline V gene has CDR1 GTSNPN and CDR2 SVGIG (reference sequence).

The chain employs TRBV7-3 and TRBJ2-1; TRBD2 aligns across 11 bases. Germline CDR1 SGHTA, CDR2 FQGTGA. CDR3 length equals 15 residues. After removal of 2 bases from V and 4 bases from J, the junction contained 1 base not matched to a gene. CDR3 protein: CASSLGLAGYNEQFF. The CDR3 DNA sequence: TGTGCCAGCAGCTTAGGACTAGCGGGTTACAATGAGCAGTTCTTC.

The J gene is TRBJ1-2, the V gene TRBV7-2; 8 bases align to TRBD1. The CDR3 covers 15 residues. Germline assignment: CDR1 SGHTA and CDR2 FQGNSA. The J segment lost 5 bases and the V segment lost 5 bases, leaving 10 bases of the junction unmatched. CDR3 protein: CASSLDSDRAYGYTF. DNA of the CDR3: TGTGCCAGCAGCCTCGATTCGGACAGGGCTTATGGCTACACCTTC.

The chain employs TRBV5-1 and TRBJ1-4; D gene uncertain. Germline V gene data show CDR1 as SGHRS and CDR2 as YFSETQ. V shed 4 bases and J shed 4 bases, with 14 bases lying between them. The CDR3 length is 15 residues. The CDR3 loop reads CASSPSTSGNEKLFF. CDR3 bases: TGCGCCAGCAGCCCTTCGACTTCGGGTAATGAAAAACTGTTTTTT.

The chain has TRBV28 and TRBJ1-2; 8 positions agree with TRBD1. The CDR3 spans 13 residues. V lost 5 bases, J lost 3 bases, and 2 bases stayed unmatched. The germline CDR1 and CDR2 sequences are MDHEN and SYDVKM. The CDR3 nucleotides are TGTGCCAGCAGTGCAGGGGGCGACTATGGCTACACCTTC. It specifies CASSAGGDYGYTF.

This clone occurred once. This chain uses TRBV6-1 with TRBJ1-2; a possible D gene is TRBD1 (5 bases). Between the trimmed V and J ends, which lost 2 bases and 4 bases, there was a span of 17 bases. CDR1 and CDR2 from the germline V gene are MNHNS and SASEGT. This CDR3 spans 16 amino acids. The CDR3 is CASSEWGVLEIYGYTF. Here the CDR3 DNA reads TGTGCCAGCAGTGAATGGGGGGTGCTGGAGATCTATGGCTACACCTTC.

The chain employs TRBV6-5 and TRBJ1-3; no firm D call. V was clipped by 5 bases and J by 8 bases, with 10 bases between them. In germline, CDR1 is MNHEY, CDR2 SVGAGI. This CDR3 has 12 amino acids. CDR3 protein: CASSPSEDTIYF. The CDR3, as DNA: TGTGCCAGCAGTCCCTCCGAGGACACCATATATTTT.

V is TRBV5-6 and J is TRBJ2-2; 7 nucleotides line up with TRBD2. This CDR3 is built from 14 residues. Germline V gene data show CDR1 as SGHDT and CDR2 as YYEEEE. Losses at the gene ends were 6 bases for V and 0 bases for J; bases not matched to a gene: 2. The CDR3 DNA follows: TGTGCCAGCAACCTAGCGGCGAACACCGGGGAGCTGTTTTTT. Translating it yields CASNLAANTGELFF.

This clone showed up just a few times. In DNA, the CDR3 is TGTGCCAGCAGCCATAAATCACTAGCGGGCTACAATGAGCAGTTCTTC. This encodes CASSHKSLAGYNEQFF. V gene TRBV28 combines with J gene TRBJ2-1, with TRBD2 identical over 9 bases. CDR3 length: 16 residues. The V and J ends lost 6 bases and 3 bases, in that order; junction bases with no gene match: 9. CDR1 MDHEN and CDR2 SYDVKM come from the germline V gene.

This clone has just one count. V is TRBV6-1 and J is TRBJ2-1; 8 nucleotides line up with TRBD1. Germline V lookup: CDR1 MNHNS, CDR2 SASEGT. V was pared by 2 bases and J by 0 bases, with 3 bases of the junction left unmatched. The CDR3 loop spans 16 amino acids. CDR3 residues: CASSETTGGSYNEQFF. The DNA of the CDR3 is TGTGCCAGCAGTGAAACTACAGGGGGCTCCTACAATGAGCAGTTCTTC.

The rearrangement uses TRBV10-3 and TRBJ2-5; 10 nucleotides match TRBD2. Per germline, CDR1 ENHRY and CDR2 SYGVKD. V lost 11 bases and J lost 3; bases outside the gene matches: 12. The CDR3 has 15 residues. CDR3 loop: CAAARLAGAEETQYF. CDR3 DNA: TGTGCCGCCGCCCGGCTAGCGGGAGCGGAAGAGACCCAGTACTTC.

This clone was seen just once. The rearrangement joins TRBV15 to TRBJ2-2; 12 positions agree with TRBD2. V gave up 1 base and J gave up 10 bases; unmatched junction bases: 4. CDR1 and CDR2 (germline): LNHNV, YYDKDF (reference sequence). This CDR3 spans 15 amino acids. The DNA for the CDR3 is TGTGCCACCAGCAGAGGGACTAGCGGGAACGAGGAGCTGTTTTTT. This sequence encodes CATSRGTSGNEELFF.

This chain connects TRBV19 to TRBJ1-2; possibly TRBD1 for D (6 bases). Germline V lookup: CDR1 LNHDA, CDR2 SQIVND (reference sequence). The length of the CDR3 is 15 residues. V lost 6 bases, J lost 5 bases, and 19 bases lay in between. CDR3 residues: CASSLPLRGGYGYTF. In DNA, the CDR3 is TGTGCCAGTAGCCTACCACTCAGGGGTGGGTATGGCTACACCTTC.

The chain links TRBV6-4 to TRBJ2-5; TRBD2 matches 12 bases. Germline CDR1 MRHNA, CDR2 SNTAGT. This CDR3 has 16 amino acids. The junction had 6 bases not matched to a gene; V was cut back by 4 bases and J by 3 bases. The CDR3 DNA reads TGTGCCAGCAGTGCCCTAGCGGGAGGGCCTAAAGAGACCCAGTACTTC. Its protein is CASSALAGGPKETQYF.

This chain connects TRBV9 to TRBJ2-5, with D perhaps TRBD2 (7 bases). Germline assignment: CDR1 SGDLS and CDR2 YYNGEE. With 0 bases removed from V and 2 bases from J, the gap between germline ends came to 14 bases. This CDR3 has 16 amino acids. The CDR3 DNA is TGTGCCAGCAGCGTAGGGGGGGGGCGGTCTCAAGAGACCCAGTACTTC. As protein: CASSVGGGRSQETQYF.

The chain links TRBV28 to TRBJ1-6; 7 nucleotides align to TRBD1. The CDR3 length is 15 residues. The junction had 9 bases not matched to a gene; V was cut back by 6 bases and J by 7 bases. Germline V gene lookup returns CDR1 MDHEN and CDR2 SYDVKM. In DNA form, the CDR3 reads TGTGCCAGCAGGACTTTAGGGGGCTCCAATTCACCCCTCCACTTT. It specifies CASRTLGGSNSPLHF.

This clone has just a few counts. This chain uses TRBV28 with TRBJ2-7; D perhaps matches TRBD1 (6 bases). CDR1 MDHEN and CDR2 SYDVKM come from the germline V gene. The CDR3 totals 13 residues. Trimming cost V 4 bases and J 2 bases, with 9 bases left between them. The CDR3 loop is CASSSTGAYEQYF. CDR3 sequence (DNA): TGTGCCAGCAGTTCGACAGGCGCCTACGAGCAGTACTTC.

The chain joins TRBV7-2 to TRBJ2-1; possibly TRBD1 for D (6 bases). The V end was cut by 5 bases, the J end by 8 bases, with 22 bases between. This CDR3 is built from 16 residues. The germline gives CDR1 SGHTA, CDR2 FQGNSA. In DNA form, the CDR3 reads TGTGCCAGCAGCCCCTTTAGGGGGTTCCCCCTCGATGAGCAGTTCTTC. Its translation is CASSPFRGFPLDEQFF.